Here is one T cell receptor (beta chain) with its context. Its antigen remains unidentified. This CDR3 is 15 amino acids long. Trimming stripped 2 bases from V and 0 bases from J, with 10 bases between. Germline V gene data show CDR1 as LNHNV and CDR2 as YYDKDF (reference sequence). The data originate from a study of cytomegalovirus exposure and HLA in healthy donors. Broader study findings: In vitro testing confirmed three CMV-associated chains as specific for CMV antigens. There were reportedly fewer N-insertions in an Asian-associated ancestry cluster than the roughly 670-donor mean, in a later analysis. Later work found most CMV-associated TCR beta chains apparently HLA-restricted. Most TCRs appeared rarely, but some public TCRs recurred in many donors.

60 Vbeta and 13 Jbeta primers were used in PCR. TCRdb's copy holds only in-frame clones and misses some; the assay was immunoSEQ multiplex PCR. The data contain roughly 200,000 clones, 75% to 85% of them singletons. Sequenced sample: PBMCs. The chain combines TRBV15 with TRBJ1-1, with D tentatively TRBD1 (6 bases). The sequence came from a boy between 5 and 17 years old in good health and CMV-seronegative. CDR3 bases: TGTGCCACCAGCAGAACGGACAGTCTGAACACTGAAGCTTTCTTT. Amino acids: CATSRTDSLNTEAFF.